The clone carrying this T cell receptor beta chain is a singleton in its sample. Using immunoSEQ multiplex PCR, the repertoire was profiled, and TCRdb retains in-frame clones only, with some absent. The table shows under 450,000 clones, with approximately 90% occurring only once. The record originates from a study of control samples from healthy donors and cancer patients. The clonotype comes from a man aged 35 to 55 with head and neck cancer. The specimen was PBMCs.

The CDR3: CASSHSSGAAYEQYF. CDR3 DNA: TGTGCCAGCAGCCACAGCTCCGGGGCTGCTTACGAGCAGTACTTC. This chain connects TRBV4-2 to TRBJ2-7; D assignment may be TRBD1 or TRBD2 (5 bases each). V lost 3 bases and J 4 bases, leaving 16 bases between the germline ends. Germline CDR1 reads LGHNA; CDR2 reads YNFKEQ. The CDR3 has 15 residues.